One sample yielded the 7 T cell receptor beta chains listed below, sequenced in a study of blood T cells in healthy people across ages. Primers used in a second PCR of roughly 6 to 12 cycles were a sample-barcoded 5' primer and a J-beta primer mix. One entry per CDR3 protein results from TCRdb running MiXCR on the 5' RACE reads. The data contain approximately 810,000 distinct CDR3 sequences, 25% to 30% of them singletons. Material for sequencing was blood. Receptors were obtained from a woman of 80 years or more in good health.

As regards this clonotype: This could be a read error, since a much larger clone is one nucleotide away. No conserved phenylalanine or tryptophan is present at the end of the CDR3, so a read error is the likely explanation. The gene calls are TRBV25-1 and TRBJ2-3; the D gene could be TRBD1 or TRBD2 (5 bases each). The CDR3 is 15 amino acids. Germline V gene sequence: CDR1 MGHDK, CDR2 SYGVNS. V was pared by 8 bases and J by 2 bases, with 17 bases between. The CDR3 here is CASEVRDVNTDTQYL. The CDR3 DNA is TGTGCCAGCGAGGTCAGGGACGTGAACACAGATACGCAGTATTTG.

A note on this clonotype: This could be a read error, since a much larger clone is one nucleotide away. The chain uses TRBV12-3 or TRBV12-4 and TRBJ1-5, with D unresolved. The CDR3 contains 14 residues. The CDR3 protein is CAGSYQLSNQPQHF. As DNA, the CDR3 is TGTGCCGGCAGTTACCAGCTTAGCAATCAGCCCCAGCATTTT.

This clonotype was seen only a few times. The chain uses TRBV2 and TRBJ1-5, with a weak D call TRBD1 (6 bases). CDR1 SNHLY and CDR2 FYNNEI come from the germline V gene. This CDR3 comprises 15 residues. Deletions cut 5 bases from V and 6 bases from J, with 17 bases between. CDR3 in amino acids: CASSIQGLQGQPQHF. In DNA, the CDR3 is TGTGCCAGCAGTATACAGGGCCTTCAGGGTCAGCCCCAGCATTTT.

The table lists this clonotype with a few counts. The rearrangement links TRBV24-1 to TRBJ2-3; D may correspond to TRBD1 or TRBD2 (6 bases each). Germline-derived CDR1 and CDR2 are KGHDR and SFDVKD. This CDR3 is built from 15 residues. Between the trimmed V and J ends, which lost 4 bases and 3 bases, there was a span of 13 bases. CDR3 loop: CATSEGAGPTDTQYF. The CDR3 region has the DNA TGTGCCACCAGTGAGGGGGCGGGGCCAACAGATACGCAGTATTTT.

Remarks on this clonotype: This may arise from a read error, as a much more abundant clone is one base away. The chain is built from TRBV28 and TRBJ1-2; no clear D. CDR3 length: 15 residues. CDR1 MDHEN and CDR2 SYDVKM come from the germline V gene. CDR3 protein: CAGSSSPPLGYGYTF. The CDR3 bases are TGTGCCGGCAGTTCCTCCCCCCCACTAGGCTATGGCTACACCTTC.

This clonotype was counted between two and nine times. V gene TRBV6-9 combines with J gene TRBJ2-7; D not certain. The germline V gene encodes CDR1 MNHGY and CDR2 SVAAGI. The V end was cut by 4 bases, the J end by 3 bases, with 13 bases between. This CDR3 spans 14 amino acids. The CDR3 loop reads CASSLCRVSYEQYF. CDR3 coding DNA: TGTGCCAGCAGTTTGTGTCGGGTGAGCTACGAGCAGTACTTC.

The chain employs TRBV30 and TRBJ1-1; 10 bases match TRBD1. In germline, CDR1 is GTSNPN, CDR2 SVGIG (reference sequence). This CDR3 has 14 amino acids. V lost 0 bases and J lost 8; bases outside the gene matches: 6. DNA for the CDR3: TGTGCCTGGAGTGTATTCGGACAGGGGGGGGAAGCTTTCTTT. This codes for CAWSVFGQGGEAFF.